This T cell receptor (beta chain) was observed in a study of tumor and adjacent non-tumor tissue in lung cancer. Across the whole study: There were about 12 adenocarcinoma, a couple of squamous cell carcinoma and 1 small cell lung cancer cases. On average, productive TCRbeta reads reached a few million per sample. Study-wide results and caveats: In normal lung, the top 100 clones were significantly more dominant than in tumor.

The library came from three nested PCR rounds adapted from ARM-PCR protocols. TCRdb reprocessed the multiplex PCR reads with MiXCR, giving one entry per CDR3 protein. The data show 60,000 to 85,000 distinct CDR3 sequences, with roughly three quarters seen just once and over 35% held by the top ten. Trimming pared 7 bases from V and 2 bases from J, leaving 15 bases between. The V gene's germline CDR1 is MNHNS and CDR2 SASEGT. There are 16 residues in the CDR3. RNA was extracted from bulk tissue without any cell sorting. The normal lung tissue was taken more than 3 cm from the tumor edge. Chemotherapy-naive patients with new lung cancer underwent thoracic surgery in China, August–November 2014. A note on this clonotype: The antigen remains undetermined.

The source is a man aged 55 to 70 with non-small cell lung cancer. The chain recombines TRBV6-1 with TRBJ2-6; D might be TRBD2 (5 bases). The sequenced sample was distant non-tumor lung tissue. This CDR3 is CASIPEGVTGANVLTF. The DNA of the CDR3 is TGTGCCAGCATCCCAGAGGGTGTGACTGGGGCCAACGTCCTGACTTTC.